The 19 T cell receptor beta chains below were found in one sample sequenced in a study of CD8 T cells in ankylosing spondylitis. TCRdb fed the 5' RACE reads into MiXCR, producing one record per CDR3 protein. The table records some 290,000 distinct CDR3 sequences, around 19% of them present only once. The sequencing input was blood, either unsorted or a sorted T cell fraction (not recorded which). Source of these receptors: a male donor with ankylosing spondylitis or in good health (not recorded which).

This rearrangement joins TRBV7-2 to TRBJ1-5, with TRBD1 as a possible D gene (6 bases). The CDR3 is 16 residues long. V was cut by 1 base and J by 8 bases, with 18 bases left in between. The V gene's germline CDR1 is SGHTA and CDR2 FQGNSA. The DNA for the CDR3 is TGTGCCAGCAGCTTAGGGAACAGGGTAGCTTTCGAGCCCCAGCATTTT. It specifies CASSLGNRVAFEPQHF.

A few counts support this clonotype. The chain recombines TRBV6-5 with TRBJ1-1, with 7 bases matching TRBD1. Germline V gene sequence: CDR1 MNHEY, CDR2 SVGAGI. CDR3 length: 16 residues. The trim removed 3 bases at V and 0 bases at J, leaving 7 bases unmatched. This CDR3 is CASSYARDRLNTEAFF. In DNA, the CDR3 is TGTGCCAGCAGTTATGCCCGGGACAGACTGAACACTGAAGCTTTCTTT.

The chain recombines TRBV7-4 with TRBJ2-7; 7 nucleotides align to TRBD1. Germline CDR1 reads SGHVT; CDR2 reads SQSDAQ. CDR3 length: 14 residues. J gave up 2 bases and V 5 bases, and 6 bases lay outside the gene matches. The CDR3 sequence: CASSEDRRPYEQYV. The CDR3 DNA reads TGTGCCAGCAGCGAGGACAGGAGACCCTACGAGCAGTACGTC.

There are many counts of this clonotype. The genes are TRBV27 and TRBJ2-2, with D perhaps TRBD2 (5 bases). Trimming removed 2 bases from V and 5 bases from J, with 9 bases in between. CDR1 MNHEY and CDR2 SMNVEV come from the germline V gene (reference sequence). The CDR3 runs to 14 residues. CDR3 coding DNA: TGTGCCAGCAGTTTACATCGGGATACCGGGGAGCTGTTTTTT. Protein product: CASSLHRDTGELFF.

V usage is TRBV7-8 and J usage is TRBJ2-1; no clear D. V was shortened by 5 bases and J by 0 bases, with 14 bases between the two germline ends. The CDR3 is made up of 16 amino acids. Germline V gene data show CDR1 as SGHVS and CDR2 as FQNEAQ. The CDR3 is CASSLTRTSSYNEQFF. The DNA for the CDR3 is TGTGCCAGCAGCCTCACCCGGACGAGCTCCTACAATGAGCAGTTCTTC.

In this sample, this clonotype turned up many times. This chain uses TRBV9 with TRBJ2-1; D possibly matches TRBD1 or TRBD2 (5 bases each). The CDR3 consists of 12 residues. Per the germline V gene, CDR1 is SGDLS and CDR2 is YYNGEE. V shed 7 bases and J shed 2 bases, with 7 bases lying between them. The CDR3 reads CASGGAYNEQFF. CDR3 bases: TGTGCCAGCGGGGGAGCCTACAATGAGCAGTTCTTC. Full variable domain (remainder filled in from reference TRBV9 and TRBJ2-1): DSGVTQTPKHLITATGQRVTLRCSPRSGDLSVYWYQQSLDQGLQFLIQYYNGEERAKGNILERFSAQQFPDLHSELNLSSLELGDSALYFCASGGAYNEQFFGPGTRLTVL.

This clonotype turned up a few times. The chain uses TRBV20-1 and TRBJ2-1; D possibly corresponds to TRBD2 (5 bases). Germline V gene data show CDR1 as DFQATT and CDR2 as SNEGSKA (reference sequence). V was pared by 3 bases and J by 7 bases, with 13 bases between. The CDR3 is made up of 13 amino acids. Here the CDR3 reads CSARDPTGNEQFF. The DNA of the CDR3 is TGCAGTGCTAGGGACCCGACGGGAAATGAGCAGTTCTTC.

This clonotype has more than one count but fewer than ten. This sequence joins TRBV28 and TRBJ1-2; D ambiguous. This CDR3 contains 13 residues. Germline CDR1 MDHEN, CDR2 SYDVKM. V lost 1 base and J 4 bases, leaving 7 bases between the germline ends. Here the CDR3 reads CASSLSGPYGYTF. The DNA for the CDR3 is TGTGCCAGCAGTTTATCAGGTCCCTATGGCTACACCTTC.

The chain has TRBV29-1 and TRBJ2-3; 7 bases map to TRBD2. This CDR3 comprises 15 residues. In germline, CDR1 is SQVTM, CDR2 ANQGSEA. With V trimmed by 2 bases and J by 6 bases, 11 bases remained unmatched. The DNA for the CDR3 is TGCAGCGTTGAACGGGCGGGAGAAAGTTCGGATACGCAGTATTTT. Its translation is CSVERAGESSDTQYF.

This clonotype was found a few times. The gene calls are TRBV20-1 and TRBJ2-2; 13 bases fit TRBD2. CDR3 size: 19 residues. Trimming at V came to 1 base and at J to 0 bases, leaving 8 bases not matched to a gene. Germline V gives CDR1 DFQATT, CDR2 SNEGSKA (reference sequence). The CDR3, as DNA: TGCAGTGCTAGAGCCCCTAAGGGACTAGCGGGGACGAACACCGGGGAGCTGTTTTTT. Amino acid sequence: CSARAPKGLAGTNTGELFF.

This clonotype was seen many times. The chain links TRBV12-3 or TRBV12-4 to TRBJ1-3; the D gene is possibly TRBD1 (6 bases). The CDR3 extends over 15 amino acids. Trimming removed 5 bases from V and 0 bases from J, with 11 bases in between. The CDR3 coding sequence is TGTGCCAGCAGTGACAGGCCCAACTCTGGAAACACCATATATTTT. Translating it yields CASSDRPNSGNTIYF.

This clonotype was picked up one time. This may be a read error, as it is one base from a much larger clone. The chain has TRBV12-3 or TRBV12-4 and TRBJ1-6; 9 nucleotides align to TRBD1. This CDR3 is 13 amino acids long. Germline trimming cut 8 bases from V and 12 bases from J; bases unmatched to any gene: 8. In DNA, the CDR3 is TGTGCCAGCTCCCGGGACAGGGTTTTACCCCTCCACTTT. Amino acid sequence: CASSRDRVLPLHF.

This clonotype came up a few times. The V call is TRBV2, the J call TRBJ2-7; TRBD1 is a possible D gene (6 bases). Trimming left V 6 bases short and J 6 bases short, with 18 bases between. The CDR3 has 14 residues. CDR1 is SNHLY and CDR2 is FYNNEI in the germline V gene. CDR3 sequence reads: CASRNQGTLREQYV. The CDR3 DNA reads TGTGCCAGCAGAAACCAGGGGACCCTACGCGAGCAGTACGTC.

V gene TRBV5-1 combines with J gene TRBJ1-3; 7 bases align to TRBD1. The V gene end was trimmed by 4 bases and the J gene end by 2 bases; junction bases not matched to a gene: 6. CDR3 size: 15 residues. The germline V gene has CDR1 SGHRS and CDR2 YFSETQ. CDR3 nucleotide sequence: TGCGCCAGCAGCGGCGGGACAGCAACTGGAAACACCATATATTTT. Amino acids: CASSGGTATGNTIYF.

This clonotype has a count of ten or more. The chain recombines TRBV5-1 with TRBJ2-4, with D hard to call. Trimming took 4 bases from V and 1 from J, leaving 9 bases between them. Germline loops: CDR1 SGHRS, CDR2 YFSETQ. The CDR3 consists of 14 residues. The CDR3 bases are TGCGCCAGCAGCCCTAACGGGGCCAAAAACATTCAGTACTTC. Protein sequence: CASSPNGAKNIQYF.

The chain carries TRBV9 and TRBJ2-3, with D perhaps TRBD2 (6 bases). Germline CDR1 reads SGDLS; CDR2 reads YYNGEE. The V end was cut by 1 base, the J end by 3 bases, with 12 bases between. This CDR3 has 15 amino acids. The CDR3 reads CASSVSGGWTDTQYF. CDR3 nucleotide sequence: TGTGCCAGCAGCGTATCTGGGGGGTGGACAGATACGCAGTATTTT.

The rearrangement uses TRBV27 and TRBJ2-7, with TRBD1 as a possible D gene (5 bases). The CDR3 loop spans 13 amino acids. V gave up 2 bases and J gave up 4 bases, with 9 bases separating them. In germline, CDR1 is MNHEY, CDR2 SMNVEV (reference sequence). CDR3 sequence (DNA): TGTGCCAGCAGTTTAGGGGCAGGGTACGAGCAGTACGTC. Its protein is CASSLGAGYEQYV.

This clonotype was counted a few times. CDR3 bases: TGTGCCAGCAGGGAGGGACGTATGTTCCAAGAGACCCAGTACTTC. Its protein is CASREGRMFQETQYF. The gene calls are TRBV25-1 and TRBJ2-5; D perhaps matches TRBD2 (6 bases). This CDR3 has 15 residues. Trimming removed 6 bases at V and 1 base at J, with 15 bases between. The germline gives CDR1 MGHDK, CDR2 SYGVNS.

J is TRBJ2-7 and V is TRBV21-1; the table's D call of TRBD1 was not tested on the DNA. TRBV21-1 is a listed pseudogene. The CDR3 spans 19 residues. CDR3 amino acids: CASSKPLGQGTTSAYEQYV. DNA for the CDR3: TGTGCCAGCAGCAAACCCCTGGGACAGGGGACAACTAGCGCCTACGAGCAGTACGTC.